These 17 T cell receptor beta chains share one sample of origin, sequenced in a study of T cells in Graves' hyperthyroidism and ophthalmopathy. The source material, RNA transcripts, was used to amplify TCR beta CDR3 regions. First-round RT-PCR targeting the TCR CDR3 was performed with the HTBI primer set. Each CDR3 protein is one row after TCRdb ran MiXCR on the multiplex PCR reads. The data show about 640,000 distinct CDR3 sequences, with 45% seen just once and more than 7% held by the top ten. Sequencing was done on a sample of peripheral blood or thyroid tissue (not recorded which). Receptors were obtained from an adult man with Graves' disease, either hyperthyroidism or ophthalmopathy (not recorded which).

This clonotype was observed a few times. This chain connects TRBV4-1 to TRBJ1-6, with TRBD1 identical over 7 bases. The CDR3 runs to 15 residues. Germline values: CDR1 MGHRA, CDR2 YSYEKL. The J segment lost 1 base and the V segment lost 3 bases, leaving 0 bases of the junction unmatched. This CDR3 reads CASSQGQSYNSPLHF. Here the CDR3 DNA reads TGCGCCAGCAGCCAGGGACAGTCCTATAATTCACCCCTCCACTTT.

This clonotype has a handful of counts. This rearrangement joins TRBV2 to TRBJ1-1, with no clear D. From germline, CDR1 is SNHLY and CDR2 FYNNEI. The CDR3 runs 14 residues. V lost 6 bases and J lost 8, with 19 bases in between. The CDR3 loop is CASSLIPTLPEAFF. For the CDR3, the DNA is TGTGCCAGCAGCCTAATACCGACCTTACCAGAAGCTTTCTTT.

This clonotype appeared many times. The V and J genes are TRBV24-1 and TRBJ2-2, with a possible D match to TRBD1 (6 bases). This CDR3 has 14 residues. CDR1 and CDR2 (germline): KGHDR, SFDVKD. Deletions cut 9 bases from V and 4 bases from J, with 14 bases between. The CDR3 DNA sequence: TGTGCCACCCATGGGGGCACGGGCACCGGGGAGCTGTTTTTT. Encoded protein: CATHGGTGTGELFF.

This clonotype was observed a few times. V usage is TRBV5-1 and J usage is TRBJ1-5; tentatively, D is TRBD1 (5 bases). Germline assignment: CDR1 SGHRS and CDR2 YFSETQ. There are 15 residues in the CDR3. V lost 4 bases and J 7 bases, leaving 18 bases between the germline ends. CDR3 in amino acids: CASSATGGGEQPQHF. CDR3 in DNA: TGCGCCAGCAGCGCCACAGGAGGAGGGGAACAGCCCCAGCATTTT.

This clonotype was found once. The junction does not match germline at one end; this may be a read error. V gene TRBV7-2 combines with J gene TRBJ2-7; TRBD1 is a possible D gene (6 bases). CDR3 length: 15 residues. Germline V lookup: CDR1 SGHTA, CDR2 FQGNSA. CDR3 DNA: TGTGCCAGCAGTTTAGACAGGAGACCTATCTACGAGCAGTACTTC. Translated: CASSLDRRPIYEQYF.

This rearrangement joins TRBV20-1 to TRBJ1-6; possible D gene TRBD1, 5 bases. V was clipped by 1 base and J by 0 bases, with 13 bases between them. The CDR3 length is 17 residues. From germline, CDR1 is DFQATT and CDR2 SNEGSKA (reference sequence). CDR3 region: CSARGILGVSYNSPLHF. In DNA, the CDR3 is TGCAGTGCTAGAGGGATCCTAGGGGTCTCCTATAATTCACCCCTCCACTTT.

The chain carries TRBV24-1 and TRBJ1-2; weak D call: TRBD1 (5 bases). CDR1 and CDR2 (germline): KGHDR, SFDVKD. Trimming stripped 4 bases from V and 6 bases from J, with 14 bases between. CDR3 size: 14 residues. In DNA, the CDR3 is TGTGCCACCAGTGAGACGGGGGGAATCAATGGCTACACCTTC. It is translated as CATSETGGINGYTF.

The V gene is TRBV5-1, the J gene TRBJ1-1, with 7 bases identical to TRBD1. The V segment lost 0 bases and the J segment 2 bases; nucleotides outside the gene matches: 10. Germline V gives CDR1 SGHRS, CDR2 YFSETQ. This CDR3 contains 17 residues. The CDR3 bases are TGCGCCAGCAGCTTGGAAATTAGGGGACAGTCTAACACTGAAGCTTTCTTT. This translates into CASSLEIRGQSNTEAFF.

The J gene is TRBJ1-6, the V gene TRBV20-1, with D possibly matching TRBD1 (5 bases). Trimming took 2 bases from V and 0 from J, leaving 8 bases between them. Germline assignment: CDR1 DFQATT and CDR2 SNEGSKA (reference sequence). The CDR3 sequence is 15 residues long. CDR3 amino acids: CSARLGTSYNSPLHF. CDR3 DNA: TGCAGTGCTAGACTGGGGACCTCCTATAATTCACCCCTCCACTTT.

This clonotype was seen more than once but under ten times. Here the CDR3 reads CASSESREQPQHF. CDR3 in DNA: TGTGCCAGCAGTGAATCTCGGGAACAGCCCCAGCATTTT. The J gene is TRBJ1-5, the V gene TRBV6-5; D gene uncertain. This CDR3 region has 13 residues. Trimming cost V 5 bases and J 7 bases, with 12 bases left between them. Per germline, CDR1 MNHEY and CDR2 SVGAGI.

The rearrangement links TRBV12-3 or TRBV12-4 to TRBJ1-5, with TRBD1 matching 12 bases. J gave up 14 bases and V 3 bases, and 5 bases lay outside the gene matches. The CDR3 runs to 13 residues. The CDR3 is CASSFGTGGYEHF. CDR3 sequence (DNA): TGTGCCAGCAGTTTCGGGACAGGGGGCTACGAGCATTTT.

The chain has TRBV19 and TRBJ2-2; TRBD2 aligns across 14 bases. The V gene end was trimmed by 4 bases and the J gene end by 5 bases; junction bases not matched to a gene: 3. The CDR3 consists of 16 residues. The germline CDR1 and CDR2 sequences are LNHDA and SQIVND (reference sequence). CDR3 sequence (DNA): TGTGCCAGTAGTACGGGACTAGCGGGAGTAACCGGGGAGCTGTTTTTT. Translated: CASSTGLAGVTGELFF.

On this clonotype itself: A read error may be the cause here, since a much bigger clone is one base away. The chain links TRBV29-1 to TRBJ2-5; TRBD2 agrees at 10 bases. CDR1 SQVTM and CDR2 ANQGSEA come from the germline V gene. With V trimmed by 7 bases and J by 2 bases, 16 bases remained unmatched. CDR3 length equals 17 residues. Here the CDR3 DNA reads TGCAGCGCTGATCGGCGGGGTAGCGGGAGGTTGCAAGAGACCCAGTACTTC. This gives the protein CSADRRGSGRLQETQYF.

The chain combines TRBV7-2 with TRBJ2-7; D remains unclear. This CDR3 spans 15 amino acids. The V and J ends lost 1 base and 2 bases respectively, with 12 bases between them. In germline, CDR1 is SGHTA, CDR2 FQGNSA. CDR3 loop: CASSLGVSGAYEQYF. For the CDR3, the DNA is TGTGCCAGCAGCTTAGGGGTATCCGGAGCCTACGAGCAGTACTTC.

The V call is TRBV24-1, the J call TRBJ1-5; weak D call: TRBD1 (6 bases). Trimming shortened V by 5 bases and J by 5 bases, and 9 bases separated the two germline ends. The CDR3 has 13 amino acids. Germline-derived CDR1 and CDR2 are KGHDR and SFDVKD. The CDR3 DNA is TGTGCCACCAGTGGGGGGGCACATCAGCCCCAGCATTTT. Encoded protein: CATSGGAHQPQHF.

Turning to this clonotype: A much larger clone lies a single base off, so this may be a read error. The J gene is TRBJ1-4, the V gene TRBV7-9; D is undetermined. CDR3 size: 14 residues. Germline-derived CDR1 and CDR2 are SEHNR and FQNEAQ (reference sequence). CDR3 in DNA: TGTGCCAGCAGCTTGCCGATGGAACTAGAAAAACTGCTTTTT. This sequence encodes CASSLPMELEKLLF. The entire variable domain, with the rest obtained from reference TRBV7-9 and TRBJ1-4, is as follows: DTGVSQNPRHKITKRGQNVTFRCDPISEHNRLYWYRQTLGQGPEFLTYFQNEAQLEKSRLLSDRFSAERPKGSFSTLEIQRTEQGDSAMYLCASSLPMELEKLLFGSGTQLSVL.

J is TRBJ2-7 and V is TRBV7-2, with 8 bases lining up with TRBD1. The CDR3 totals 14 residues. With V trimmed by 6 bases and J by 5 bases, 9 bases remained unmatched. In germline, CDR1 is SGHTA, CDR2 FQGNSA. The CDR3 DNA reads as TGTGCCAGCAGGTCCGGGGCAGGGGGCCACGAGCAGTACTTC. This codes for CASRSGAGGHEQYF.